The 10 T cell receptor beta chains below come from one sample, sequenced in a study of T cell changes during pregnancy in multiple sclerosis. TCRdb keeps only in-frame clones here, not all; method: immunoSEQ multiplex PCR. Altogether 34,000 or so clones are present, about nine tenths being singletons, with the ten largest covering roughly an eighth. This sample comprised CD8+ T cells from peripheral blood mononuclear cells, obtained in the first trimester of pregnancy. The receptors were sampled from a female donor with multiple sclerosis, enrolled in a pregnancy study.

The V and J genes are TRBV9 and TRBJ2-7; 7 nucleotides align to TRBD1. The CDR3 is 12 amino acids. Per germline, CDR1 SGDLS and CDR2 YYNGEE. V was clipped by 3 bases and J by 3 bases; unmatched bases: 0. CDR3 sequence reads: CASSGQGYEQYF. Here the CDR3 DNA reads TGTGCCAGCAGCGGACAGGGCTACGAGCAGTACTTC.

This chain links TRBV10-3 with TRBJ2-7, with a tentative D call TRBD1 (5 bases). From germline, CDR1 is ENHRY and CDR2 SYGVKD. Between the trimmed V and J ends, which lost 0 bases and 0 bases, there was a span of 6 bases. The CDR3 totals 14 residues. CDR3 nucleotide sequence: TGTGCCATCAGTGAGTCAGGGGACTCCTACGAGCAGTACTTC. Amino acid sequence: CAISESGDSYEQYF.

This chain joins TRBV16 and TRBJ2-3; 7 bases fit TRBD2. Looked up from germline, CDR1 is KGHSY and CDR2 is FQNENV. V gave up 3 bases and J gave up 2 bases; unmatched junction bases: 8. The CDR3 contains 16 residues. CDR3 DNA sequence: TGTGCCAGCAGCCACCCGACTAGCTCTAACACAGATACGCAGTATTTT. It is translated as CASSHPTSSNTDTQYF.

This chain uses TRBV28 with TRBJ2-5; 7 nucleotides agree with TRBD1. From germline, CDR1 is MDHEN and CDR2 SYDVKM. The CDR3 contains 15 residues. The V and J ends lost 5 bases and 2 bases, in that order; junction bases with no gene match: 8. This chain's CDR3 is CASSDRDREQETQYF. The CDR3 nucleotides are TGTGCCAGCAGTGACCGGGACAGAGAACAAGAGACCCAGTACTTC.

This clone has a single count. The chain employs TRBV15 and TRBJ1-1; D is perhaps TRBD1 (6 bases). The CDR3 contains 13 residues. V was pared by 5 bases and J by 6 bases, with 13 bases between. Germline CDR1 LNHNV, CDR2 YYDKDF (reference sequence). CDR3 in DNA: TGTGCCACCAGCGCCGTAGGACAGCCTGAAGCTTTCTTT. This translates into CATSAVGQPEAFF.

CDR3 coding DNA: TGTGCCAGCAGTCTGCAGGATGGGTCTGAAAAACTGTTTTTT. Translating it yields CASSLQDGSEKLFF. The chain employs TRBV27 and TRBJ1-4; D gene uncertain. Germline values: CDR1 MNHEY, CDR2 SMNVEV (reference sequence). Trimming took off 5 bases at V and 7 bases at J, with 14 bases between the two ends. This CDR3 region has 14 residues.

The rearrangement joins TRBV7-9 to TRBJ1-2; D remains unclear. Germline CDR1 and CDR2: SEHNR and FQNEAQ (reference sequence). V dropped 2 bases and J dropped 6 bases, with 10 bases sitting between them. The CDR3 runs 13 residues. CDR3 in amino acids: CASSLNLEDGYTF. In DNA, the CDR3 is TGTGCCAGCAGCTTAAATTTGGAGGATGGCTACACCTTC.

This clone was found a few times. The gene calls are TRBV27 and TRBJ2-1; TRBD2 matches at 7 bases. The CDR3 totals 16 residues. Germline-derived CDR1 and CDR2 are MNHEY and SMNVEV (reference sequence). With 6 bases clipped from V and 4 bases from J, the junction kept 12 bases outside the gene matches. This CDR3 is CASSSWVTSNYNEQFF. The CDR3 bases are TGTGCCAGCAGCTCCTGGGTGACTAGCAATTACAATGAGCAGTTCTTC.

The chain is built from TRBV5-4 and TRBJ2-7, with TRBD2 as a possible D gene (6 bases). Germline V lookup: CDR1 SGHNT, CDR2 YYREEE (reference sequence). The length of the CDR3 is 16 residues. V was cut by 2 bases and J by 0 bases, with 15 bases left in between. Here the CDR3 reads CASSFLGGRSSYEQYF. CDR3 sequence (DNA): TGTGCCAGCAGCTTTTTGGGTGGGAGGAGCTCCTACGAGCAGTACTTC.

The CDR3 nucleotides are TGTGCCAGCAGCCCTCTCAGGACTAGCTCCTACAATGAGCAGTTCTTC. This encodes CASSPLRTSSYNEQFF. The genes are TRBV4-2 and TRBJ2-1; TRBD2 matches 7 bases. V lost 4 bases to trimming and J lost 0 bases; unmatched junction nucleotides: 6. The CDR3 length is 16 residues. In germline, CDR1 is LGHNA, CDR2 YNFKEQ.